Listed below are T cell receptor beta chains from one sample, sequenced in a study of T cells in Graves' hyperthyroidism and ophthalmopathy. TCRdb redid the calling of the multiplex PCR reads with MiXCR, one entry per CDR3 protein. The repertoire holds hundreds of thousands of distinct CDR3 sequences, with 16% as singletons. The material sequenced was blood. These receptors were taken from a woman between 18 and 30 years old with Graves' hyperthyroidism. Each CDR3 is given with its conserved first and last residue. A D gene is named only where the DNA matches it firmly. Not every row has a clone size; where given, it reads once, few, many or a size class.

>many|12|.|TRBV15|TRBJ2-7
CATSRDHREQYF
TGTGCCACCAGCAGAGATCACCGCGAGCAGTACTTC
>.|18|.|TRBV6-5|TRBJ1-3
CASRNSQRRRGTGNTIYF
TGTGCCAGCAGAAACTCCCAAAGACGACGCGGTACTGGAAACACCATATATTTT
>many|15|TRBD1|TRBV28|TRBJ1-4
CASSPRDSPNEKLFF
TGTGCCAGCAGTCCGCGGGACAGCCCTAATGAAAAACTGTTTTTT
>many|13|.|TRBV29-1|TRBJ2-3
CSVDRGGTDTQYF
TGCAGCGTTGACAGGGGCGGCACAGATACGCAGTATTTT
>many|14|.|TRBV5-1|TRBJ2-1
CASTQRASYNEQFF
TGCGCCAGCACCCAACGGGCCTCCTACAATGAGCAGTTCTTC
>.|15|.|TRBV27|TRBJ2-1
CASSLFPLSCNEQFF
TGTGCCAGCAGTTTATTCCCTCTCTCCTGCAATGAGCAGTTCTTC
>many|12|.|TRBV2|TRBJ2-7
CASKQGSYEQYF
TGTGCCAGCAAACAGGGATCCTACGAGCAGTACTTC
>many|14|.|TRBV20-1|TRBJ2-1
CSAAAPPNYNEQFF
TGCAGTGCCGCAGCGCCTCCCAACTACAATGAGCAGTTCTTC
>many|18|TRBD2|TRBV5-1|TRBJ2-1
CASSTGLAGRISYNEQFF
TGCGCCAGCAGCACCGGACTAGCGGGCCGGATCTCCTACAATGAGCAGTTCTTC
>few|14|.|TRBV29-1|TRBJ1-2
CSVGLQPTNYGYTF
TGCAGCGTTGGTCTCCAGCCTACTAACTATGGCTACACCTTC
>many|13|.|TRBV29-1|TRBJ1-5
CSARDISNQPQHF
TGCAGCGCGAGGGACATTAGCAATCAGCCCCAGCATTTT
>few|14|.|TRBV5-4|TRBJ1-1
CASSPSSGFIEAFF
TGTGCCAGCAGCCCCTCGTCGGGTTTTATAGAAGCTTTCTTT
>.|14|.|TRBV7-2|TRBJ2-5
CASSLLGFGETQYF
TGTGCCAGCAGCTTACTGGGCTTTGGGGAGACCCAGTACTTC